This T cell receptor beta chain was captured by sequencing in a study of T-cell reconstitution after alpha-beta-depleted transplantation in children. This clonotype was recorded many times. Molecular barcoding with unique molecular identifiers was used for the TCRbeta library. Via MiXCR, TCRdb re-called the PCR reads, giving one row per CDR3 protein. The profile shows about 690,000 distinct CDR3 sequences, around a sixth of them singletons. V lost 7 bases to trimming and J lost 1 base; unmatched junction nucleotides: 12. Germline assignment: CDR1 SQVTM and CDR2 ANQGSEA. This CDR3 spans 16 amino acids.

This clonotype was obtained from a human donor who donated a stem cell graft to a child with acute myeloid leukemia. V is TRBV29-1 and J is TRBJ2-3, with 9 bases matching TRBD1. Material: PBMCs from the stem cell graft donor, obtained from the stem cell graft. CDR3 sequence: CSGTGVTGVGTDTQYF. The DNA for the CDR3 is TGCAGCGGGACAGGGGTCACGGGAGTGGGCACAGATACGCAGTATTTT.